This T cell receptor (beta chain) derives from a study of shared clonotypes between healthy human individuals. Study findings and constraints: Sharing across four donors was seen in 4% to 6.5% of naive CD4 clonotypes.

Of note for this clone: Its specificity is not known.

It was at deep level that the assay was run. The authors split each subset's genomic DNA evenly across several immunoSEQ plates. As processed by the authors: Junction-only sequences without quality scores came from ImmunoSEQ, so filtering differed. Libraries were prepared by immunoSEQ multiplex PCR; TCRdb keeps only in-frame clonotypes and omits some of them. From that table come the V and J calls and clone size; the DNA was used to work out D and trimming. The sample has millions of clones; roughly 94% are singletons. This CDR3 has 15 amino acids. With V trimmed by 3 bases and J by 6 bases, 5 bases remained unmatched. The V gene's germline CDR1 is MDHEN and CDR2 SYDVKM.

This sequence originates from a man younger than 35 in good health. The sample was naive CD4+ T cells sorted from blood. Subset noted: CD45RA+ positively selected. The chain is built from TRBV28 and TRBJ1-6, with 7 bases fitting TRBD1. CDR3 sequence reads: CASSFPGTVNSPLHF. CDR3 DNA sequence: TGTGCCAGCAGTTTCCCCGGGACAGTTAATTCACCCCTCCACTTT.